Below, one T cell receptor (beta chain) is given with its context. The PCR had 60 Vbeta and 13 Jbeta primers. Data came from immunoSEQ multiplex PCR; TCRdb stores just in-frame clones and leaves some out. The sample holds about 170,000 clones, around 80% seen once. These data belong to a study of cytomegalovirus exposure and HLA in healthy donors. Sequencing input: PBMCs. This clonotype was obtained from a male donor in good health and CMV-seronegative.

As DNA, the CDR3 is TGTGCCAGCAGCCAAGACCAGGGAGATACGCAGTATTTT. Translation: CASSQDQGDTQYF. The rearrangement joins TRBV4-2 to TRBJ2-3; tentative D call: TRBD1 (5 bases). Trimming took 0 bases from V and 5 from J, leaving 6 bases between them. The CDR3 sequence is 13 residues long. Germline V gives CDR1 LGHNA, CDR2 YNFKEQ.